This paragraph reports one T cell receptor beta chain. These data originate in a study of blood T cell repertoires in COVID-19. At the level of the study: Whether acute or convalescent, the COVID-19 samples came from the United States, Italy and Spain. The analysed material was cDNA or gDNA that came from T cells, B-cell-depleted T cells, or PBMCs.

Germline V CDR1 and CDR2: WNHNN, SYGVQD (reference sequence). The CDR3 spans 16 residues. The ends were cut back, 10 bases at V and 0 bases at J, with 20 bases in the middle. Authors' processing steps: How many nucleated cells were present was estimated from reference gene primer amplification. Sequenced by immunoSEQ multiplex PCR; TCRdb stores in-frame clones only, minus some. V and J calls and clone size follow that table, whereas D and trimming were derived from the DNA. The table includes more than 65,000 clones, roughly 89% detected once. Sequenced sample: peripheral blood. V is TRBV10-1 and J is TRBJ2-3; D perhaps matches TRBD1 (7 bases). The sequence was collected from a woman aged 45-65 years with acute or convalescent COVID-19. The DNA of the CDR3 is TGCGCCATTATATTCGACAGGGACTTTAGCACAGATACGCAGTATTTT. Translated: CAIIFDRDFSTDTQYF.